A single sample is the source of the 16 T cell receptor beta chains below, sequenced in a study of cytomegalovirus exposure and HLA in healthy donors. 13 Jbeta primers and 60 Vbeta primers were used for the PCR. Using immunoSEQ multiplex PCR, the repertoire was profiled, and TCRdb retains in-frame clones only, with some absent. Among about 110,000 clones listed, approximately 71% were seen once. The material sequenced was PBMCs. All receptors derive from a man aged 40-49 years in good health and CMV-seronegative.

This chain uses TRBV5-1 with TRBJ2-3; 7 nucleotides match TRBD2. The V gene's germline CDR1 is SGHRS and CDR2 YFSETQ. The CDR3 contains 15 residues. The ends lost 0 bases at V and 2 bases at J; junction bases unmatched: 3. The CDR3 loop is CASSLGSGVTDTQYF. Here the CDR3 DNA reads TGCGCCAGCAGCTTGGGGAGCGGGGTCACAGATACGCAGTATTTT.

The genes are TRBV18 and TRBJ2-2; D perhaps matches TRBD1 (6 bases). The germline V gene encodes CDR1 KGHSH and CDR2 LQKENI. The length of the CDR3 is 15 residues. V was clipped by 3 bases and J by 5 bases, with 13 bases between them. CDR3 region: CASSPTAGETGELFF. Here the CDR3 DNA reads TGTGCCAGCTCACCGACTGCAGGGGAAACCGGGGAGCTGTTTTTT.

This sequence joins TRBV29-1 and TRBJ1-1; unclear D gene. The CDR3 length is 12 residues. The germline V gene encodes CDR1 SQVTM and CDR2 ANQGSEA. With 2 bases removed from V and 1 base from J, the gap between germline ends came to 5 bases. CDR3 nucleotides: TGCAGCGTTGAACCGGGGAACACTGAAGCTTTCTTT. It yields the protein CSVEPGNTEAFF.

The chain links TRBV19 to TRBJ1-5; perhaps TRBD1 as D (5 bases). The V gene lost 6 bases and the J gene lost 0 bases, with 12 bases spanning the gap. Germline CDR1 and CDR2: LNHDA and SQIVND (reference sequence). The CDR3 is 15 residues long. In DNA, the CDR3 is TGTGCCAGTAGACGACAGTTACATAGCAATCAGCCCCAGCATTTT. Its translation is CASRRQLHSNQPQHF.

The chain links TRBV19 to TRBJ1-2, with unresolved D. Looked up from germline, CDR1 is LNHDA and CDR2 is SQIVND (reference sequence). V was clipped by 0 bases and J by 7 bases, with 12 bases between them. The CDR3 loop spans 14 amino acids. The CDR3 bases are TGTGCCAGTAGTATAGAGGGTAGCTACGGTGGCTACACCTTC. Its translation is CASSIEGSYGGYTF. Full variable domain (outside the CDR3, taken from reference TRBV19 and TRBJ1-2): DGGITQSPKYLFRKEGQNVTLSCEQNLNHDAMYWYRQDPGQGLRLIYYSQIVNDFQKGDIAEGYSVSREKKESFPLTVTSAQKNPTAFYLCASSIEGSYGGYTFGSGTRLTVV.

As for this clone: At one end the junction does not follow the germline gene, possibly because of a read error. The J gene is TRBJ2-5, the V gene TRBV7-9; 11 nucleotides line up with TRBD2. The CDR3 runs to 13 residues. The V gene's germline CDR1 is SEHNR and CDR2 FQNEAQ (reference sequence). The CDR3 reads CASSLAGGTSGNF. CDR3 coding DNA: TGTGCCAGCAGCTTAGCGGGAGGGACTAGCGGTAACTTC. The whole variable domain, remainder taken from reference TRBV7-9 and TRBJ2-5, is DTGVSQNPRHKITKRGQNVTFRCDPISEHNRLYWYRQTLGQGPEFLTYFQNEAQLEKSRLLSDRFSAERPKGSFSTLEIQRTEQGDSAMYLCASSLAGGTSGNFGPGTRLLVL.

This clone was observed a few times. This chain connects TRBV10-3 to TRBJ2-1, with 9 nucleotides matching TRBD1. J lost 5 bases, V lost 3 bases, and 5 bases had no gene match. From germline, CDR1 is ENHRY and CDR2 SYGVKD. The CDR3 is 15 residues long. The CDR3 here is CAISEGTGTHNEQFF. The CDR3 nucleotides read TGTGCCATCAGTGAAGGGACAGGGACGCACAATGAGCAGTTCTTC.

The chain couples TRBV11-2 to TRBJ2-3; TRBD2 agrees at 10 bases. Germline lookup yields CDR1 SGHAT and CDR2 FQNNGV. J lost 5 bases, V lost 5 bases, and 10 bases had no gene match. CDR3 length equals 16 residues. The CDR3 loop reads CASSQLLAGVGDTQYF. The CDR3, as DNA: TGTGCCAGCAGCCAACTCCTAGCGGGGGTGGGAGATACGCAGTATTTT.

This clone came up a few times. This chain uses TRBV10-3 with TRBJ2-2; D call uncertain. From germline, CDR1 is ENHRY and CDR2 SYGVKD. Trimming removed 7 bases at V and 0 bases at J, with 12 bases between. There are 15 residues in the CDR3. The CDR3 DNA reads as TGTGCCATCAACCAAGGAGAGGCGAACACCGGGGAGCTGTTTTTT. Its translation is CAINQGEANTGELFF.

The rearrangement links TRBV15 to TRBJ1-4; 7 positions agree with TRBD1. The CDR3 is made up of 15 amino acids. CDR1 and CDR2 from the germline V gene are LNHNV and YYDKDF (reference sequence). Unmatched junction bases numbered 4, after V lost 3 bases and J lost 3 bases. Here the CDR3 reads CATSRGGQSNEKLFF. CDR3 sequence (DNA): TGTGCCACCAGCAGGGGGGGACAGTCTAATGAAAAACTGTTTTTT.

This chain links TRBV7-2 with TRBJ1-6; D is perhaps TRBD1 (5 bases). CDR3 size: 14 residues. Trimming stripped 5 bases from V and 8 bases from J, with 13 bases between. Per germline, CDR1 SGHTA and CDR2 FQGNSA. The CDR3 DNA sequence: TGTGCCAGCAGCCGGACATCCAGGGATTCACCCCTCCACTTT. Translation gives CASSRTSRDSPLHF.

The CDR3 protein is CASSPKPGLAGGTDTQYF. CDR3 nucleotides: TGTGCCAGCAGCCCCAAACCGGGACTAGCGGGGGGTACAGATACGCAGTATTTT. The chain links TRBV9 to TRBJ2-3, with TRBD2 matching over 15 bases. CDR1 and CDR2 from the germline V gene are SGDLS and YYNGEE. Trimming took 4 bases from V and 3 from J; bases not matched to a gene: 9. The CDR3 loop spans 18 amino acids.

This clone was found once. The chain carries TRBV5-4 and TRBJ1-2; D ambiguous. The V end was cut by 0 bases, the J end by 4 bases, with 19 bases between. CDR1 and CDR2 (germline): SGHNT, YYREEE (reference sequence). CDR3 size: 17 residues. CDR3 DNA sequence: TGTGCCAGCAGCTTGGCCAGCGAGTGGGTGACTGCCTATGGCTACACCTTC. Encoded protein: CASSLASEWVTAYGYTF.

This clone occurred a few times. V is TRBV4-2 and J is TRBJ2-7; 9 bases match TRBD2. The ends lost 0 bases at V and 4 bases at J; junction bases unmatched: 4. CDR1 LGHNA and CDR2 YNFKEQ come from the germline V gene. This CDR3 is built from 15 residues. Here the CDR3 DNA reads TGTGCCAGCAGCCAAGATGCTAGCGGGGCTTACGAGCAGTACTTC. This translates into CASSQDASGAYEQYF.

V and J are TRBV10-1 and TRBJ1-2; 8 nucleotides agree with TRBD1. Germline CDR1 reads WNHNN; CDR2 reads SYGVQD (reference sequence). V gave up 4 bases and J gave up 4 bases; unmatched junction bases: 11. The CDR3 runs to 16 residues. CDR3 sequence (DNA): TGCGCCAGCAGTGCGACTGGACAGGGAGGCTCCTATGGCTACACCTTC. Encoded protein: CASSATGQGGSYGYTF.

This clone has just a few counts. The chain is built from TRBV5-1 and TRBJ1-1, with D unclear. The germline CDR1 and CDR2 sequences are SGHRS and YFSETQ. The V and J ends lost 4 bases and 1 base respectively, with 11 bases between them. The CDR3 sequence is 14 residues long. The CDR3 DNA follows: TGCGCCAGCAGCCCCCTCACGGGGAACACTGAAGCTTTCTTT. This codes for CASSPLTGNTEAFF.